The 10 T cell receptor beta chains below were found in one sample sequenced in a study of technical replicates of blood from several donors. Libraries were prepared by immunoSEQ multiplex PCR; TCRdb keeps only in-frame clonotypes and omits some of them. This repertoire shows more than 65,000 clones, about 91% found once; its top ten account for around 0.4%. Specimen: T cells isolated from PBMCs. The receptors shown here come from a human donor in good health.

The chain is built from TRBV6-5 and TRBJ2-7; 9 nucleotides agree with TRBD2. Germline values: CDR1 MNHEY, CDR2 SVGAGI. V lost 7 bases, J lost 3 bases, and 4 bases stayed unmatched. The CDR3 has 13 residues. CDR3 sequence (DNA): TGTGCCAGCAATAGCGGGAGAGACTACGAGCAGTACTTC. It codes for CASNSGRDYEQYF.

The CDR3: CASSRSVVETQYF. CDR3 in DNA: TGCGCCAGCAGCCGGTCGGTAGTGGAGACCCAGTACTTC. The J gene is TRBJ2-5, the V gene TRBV4-1; D remains unclear. The germline V and J ends were trimmed by 4 bases and 5 bases, with 11 bases remaining between them. This CDR3 is 13 amino acids long. The germline V gene has CDR1 MGHRA and CDR2 YSYEKL.

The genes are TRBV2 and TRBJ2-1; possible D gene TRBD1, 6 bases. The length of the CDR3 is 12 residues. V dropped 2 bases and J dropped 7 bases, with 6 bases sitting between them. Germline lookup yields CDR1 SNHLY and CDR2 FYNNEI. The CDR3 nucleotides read TGTGCCAGCAGTGAAAGGGGGAATGAGCAGTTCTTC. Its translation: CASSERGNEQFF.

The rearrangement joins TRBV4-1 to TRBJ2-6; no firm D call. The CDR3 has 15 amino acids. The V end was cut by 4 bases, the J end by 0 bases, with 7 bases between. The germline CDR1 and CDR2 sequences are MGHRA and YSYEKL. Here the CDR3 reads CASSRYFSGANVLTF. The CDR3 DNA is TGCGCCAGCAGCCGCTATTTCTCTGGGGCCAACGTCCTGACTTTC.

In DNA form, the CDR3 reads TGTGCCAGCAGGACAGGGCCGGCTGGCTACACCTTC. Its translation is CASRTGPAGYTF. The rearrangement joins TRBV2 to TRBJ1-2; 7 bases map to TRBD1. The CDR3 contains 12 residues. Germline assignment: CDR1 SNHLY and CDR2 FYNNEI. V dropped 6 bases and J dropped 7; count of bases not matched to a gene: 5.

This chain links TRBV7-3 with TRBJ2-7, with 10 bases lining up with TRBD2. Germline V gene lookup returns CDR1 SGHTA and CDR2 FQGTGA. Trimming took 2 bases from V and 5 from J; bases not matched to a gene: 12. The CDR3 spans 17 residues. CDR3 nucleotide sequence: TGTGCCAGCAGCTTATTACTGCTAGCGGGAGTGGTGAACGAGCAGTACTTC. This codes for CASSLLLLAGVVNEQYF.

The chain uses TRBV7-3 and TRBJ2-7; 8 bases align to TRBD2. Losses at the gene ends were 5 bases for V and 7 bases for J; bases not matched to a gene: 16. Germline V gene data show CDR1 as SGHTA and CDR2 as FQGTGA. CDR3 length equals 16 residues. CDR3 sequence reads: CASSPGLAYTFGEQYF. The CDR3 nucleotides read TGTGCCAGCAGCCCCGGACTAGCCTATACCTTTGGAGAGCAGTACTTC.

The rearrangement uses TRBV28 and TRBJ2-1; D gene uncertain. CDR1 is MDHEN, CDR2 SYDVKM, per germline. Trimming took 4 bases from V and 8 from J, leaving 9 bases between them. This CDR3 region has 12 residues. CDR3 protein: CASSYFLDEQFF. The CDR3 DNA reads TGTGCCAGCAGTTATTTCCTCGATGAGCAGTTCTTC.

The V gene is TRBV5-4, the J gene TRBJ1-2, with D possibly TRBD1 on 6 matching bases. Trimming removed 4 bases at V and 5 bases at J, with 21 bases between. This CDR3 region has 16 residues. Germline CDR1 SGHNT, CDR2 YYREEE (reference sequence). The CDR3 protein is CASSHVMVDSLYGYTF. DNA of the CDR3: TGTGCCAGCAGCCACGTAATGGTGGACAGCCTATATGGCTACACCTTC.

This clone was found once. The CDR3 sequence is CASSVEPGGPTDTQYF. The CDR3 DNA follows: TGTGCCAGCAGCGTAGAACCGGGAGGGCCCACAGATACGCAGTATTTT. This chain links TRBV9 with TRBJ2-3, with 8 bases matching TRBD2. J was trimmed by 2 bases and V by 0 bases; bases with no gene match: 5. CDR1 is SGDLS, CDR2 YYNGEE, per germline. The CDR3 contains 16 residues.